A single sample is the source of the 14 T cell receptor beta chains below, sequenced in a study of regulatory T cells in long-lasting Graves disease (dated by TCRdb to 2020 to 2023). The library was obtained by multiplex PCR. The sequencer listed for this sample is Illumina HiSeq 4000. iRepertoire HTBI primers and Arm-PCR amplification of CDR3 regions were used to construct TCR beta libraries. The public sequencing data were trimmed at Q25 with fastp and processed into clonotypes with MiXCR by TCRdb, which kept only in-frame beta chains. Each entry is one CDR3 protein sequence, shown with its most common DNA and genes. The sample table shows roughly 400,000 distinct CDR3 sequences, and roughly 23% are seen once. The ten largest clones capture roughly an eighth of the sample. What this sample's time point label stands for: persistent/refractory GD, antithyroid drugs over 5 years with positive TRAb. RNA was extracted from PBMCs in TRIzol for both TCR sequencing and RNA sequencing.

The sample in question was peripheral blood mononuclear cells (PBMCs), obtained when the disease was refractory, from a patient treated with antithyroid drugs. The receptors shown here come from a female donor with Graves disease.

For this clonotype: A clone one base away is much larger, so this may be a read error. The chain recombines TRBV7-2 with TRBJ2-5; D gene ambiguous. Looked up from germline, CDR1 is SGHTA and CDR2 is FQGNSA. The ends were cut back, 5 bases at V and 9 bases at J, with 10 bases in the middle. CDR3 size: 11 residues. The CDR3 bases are TGTGCCAGCAGCATGCGCGAGGCCCAGTACTTC. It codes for CASSMREAQYF.

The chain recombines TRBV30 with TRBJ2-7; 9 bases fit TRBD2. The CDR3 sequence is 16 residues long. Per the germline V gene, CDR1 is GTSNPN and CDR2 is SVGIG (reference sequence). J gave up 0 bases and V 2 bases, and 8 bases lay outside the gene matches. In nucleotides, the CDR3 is TGTGCCTGGAGTCTGGGCGGGAGGGAAAGCTCCTACGAGCAGTACTTC. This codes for CAWSLGGRESSYEQYF.

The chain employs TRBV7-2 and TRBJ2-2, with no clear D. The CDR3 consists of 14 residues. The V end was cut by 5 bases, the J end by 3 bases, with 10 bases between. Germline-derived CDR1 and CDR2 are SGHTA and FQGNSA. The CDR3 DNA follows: TGTGCCAGCAGCCCCCCCCGGTACACCGGGGAGCTGTTTTTT. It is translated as CASSPPRYTGELFF.

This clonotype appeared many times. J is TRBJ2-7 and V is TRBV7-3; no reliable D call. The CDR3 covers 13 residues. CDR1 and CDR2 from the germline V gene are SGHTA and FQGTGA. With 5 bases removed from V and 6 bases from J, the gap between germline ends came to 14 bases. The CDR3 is CASSLQEGLEQYF. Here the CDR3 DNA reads TGTGCCAGCAGCCTTCAAGAAGGGCTCGAGCAGTACTTC.

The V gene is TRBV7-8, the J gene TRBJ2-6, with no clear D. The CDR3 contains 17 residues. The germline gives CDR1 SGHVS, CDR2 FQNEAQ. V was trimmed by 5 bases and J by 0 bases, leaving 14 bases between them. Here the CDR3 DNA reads TGTGCCAGCAGCGATCCCGGGCATCGCTCTGGGGCCAACGTCCTGACTTTC. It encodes CASSDPGHRSGANVLTF.

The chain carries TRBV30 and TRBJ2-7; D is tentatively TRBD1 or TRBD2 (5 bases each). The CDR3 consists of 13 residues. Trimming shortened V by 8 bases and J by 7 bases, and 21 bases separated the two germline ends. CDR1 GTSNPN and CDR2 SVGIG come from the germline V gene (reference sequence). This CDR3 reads CATLARGSGEQYF. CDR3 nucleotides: TGTGCCACTCTTGCCCGGGGCTCTGGGGAGCAGTACTTC.

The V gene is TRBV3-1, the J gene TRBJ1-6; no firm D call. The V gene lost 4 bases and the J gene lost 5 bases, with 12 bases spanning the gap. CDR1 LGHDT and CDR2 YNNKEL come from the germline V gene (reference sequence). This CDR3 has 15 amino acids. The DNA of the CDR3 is TGTGCCAGCAGCCCAAATCTGGGCGATAATTCACCCCTCCACTTT. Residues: CASSPNLGDNSPLHF. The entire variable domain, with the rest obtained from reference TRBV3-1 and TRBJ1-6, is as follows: DTAVSQTPKYLVTQMGNDKSIKCEQNLGHDTMYWYKQDSKKFLKIMFSYNNKELIINETVPNRFSPKSPDKAHLNLHINSLELGDSAVYFCASSPNLGDNSPLHFGNGTRLTVT.

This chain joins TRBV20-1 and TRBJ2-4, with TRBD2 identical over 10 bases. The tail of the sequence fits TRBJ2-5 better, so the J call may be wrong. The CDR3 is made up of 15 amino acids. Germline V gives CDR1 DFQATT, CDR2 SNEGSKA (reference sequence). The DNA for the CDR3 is TGCAGTGCTAACAGTAGGCTAGCGGGAGAAGAGACCCAGTACTTC. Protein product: CSANSRLAGEETQYF.

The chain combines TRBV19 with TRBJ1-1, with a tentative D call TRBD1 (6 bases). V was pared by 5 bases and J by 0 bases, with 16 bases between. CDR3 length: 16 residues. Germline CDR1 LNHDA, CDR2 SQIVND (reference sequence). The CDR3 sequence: CASSGQPKGVNTEAFF. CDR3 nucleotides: TGTGCCAGTAGTGGACAGCCCAAGGGGGTGAACACTGAAGCTTTCTTT. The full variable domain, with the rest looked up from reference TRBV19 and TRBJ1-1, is DGGITQSPKYLFRKEGQNVTLSCEQNLNHDAMYWYRQDPGQGLRLIYYSQIVNDFQKGDIAEGYSVSREKKESFPLTVTSAQKNPTAFYLCASSGQPKGVNTEAFFGQGTRLTVV.

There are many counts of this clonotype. This chain's CDR3 is CSGDGTVDGYTF. The CDR3, as DNA: TGCAGCGGGGATGGGACAGTAGATGGCTACACCTTC. The chain employs TRBV29-1 and TRBJ1-2; 7 positions agree with TRBD1. V dropped 7 bases and J dropped 6; count of bases not matched to a gene: 8. The germline V gene encodes CDR1 SQVTM and CDR2 ANQGSEA. The CDR3 loop spans 12 amino acids.

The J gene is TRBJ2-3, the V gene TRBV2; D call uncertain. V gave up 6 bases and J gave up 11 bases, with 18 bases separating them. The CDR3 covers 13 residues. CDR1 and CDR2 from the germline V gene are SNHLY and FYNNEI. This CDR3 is CASSFPPDGRQYF. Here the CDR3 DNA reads TGTGCCAGCAGCTTCCCCCCGGACGGTAGGCAGTATTTT.

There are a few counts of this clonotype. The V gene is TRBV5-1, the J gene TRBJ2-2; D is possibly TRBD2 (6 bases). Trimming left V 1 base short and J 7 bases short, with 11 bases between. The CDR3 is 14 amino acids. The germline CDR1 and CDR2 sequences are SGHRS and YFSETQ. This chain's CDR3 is CASSLPGAGGELFF. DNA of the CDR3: TGCGCCAGCAGCTTGCCGGGAGCTGGCGGGGAGCTGTTTTTT.

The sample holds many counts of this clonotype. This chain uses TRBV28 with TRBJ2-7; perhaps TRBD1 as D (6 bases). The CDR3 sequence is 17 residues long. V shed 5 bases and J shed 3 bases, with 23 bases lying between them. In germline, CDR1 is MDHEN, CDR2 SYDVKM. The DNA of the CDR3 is TGTGCCAGCAGTCCCCACCCGGCGGGCAGGGGAGTCTACGAGCAGTACTTC. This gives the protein CASSPHPAGRGVYEQYF. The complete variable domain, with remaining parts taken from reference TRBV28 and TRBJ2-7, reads DVKVTQSSRYLVKRTGEKVFLECVQDMDHENMFWYRQDPGLGLRLIYFSYDVKMKEKGDIPEGYSVSREKKERFSLILESASTNQTSMYLCASSPHPAGRGVYEQYFGPGTRLTVT.

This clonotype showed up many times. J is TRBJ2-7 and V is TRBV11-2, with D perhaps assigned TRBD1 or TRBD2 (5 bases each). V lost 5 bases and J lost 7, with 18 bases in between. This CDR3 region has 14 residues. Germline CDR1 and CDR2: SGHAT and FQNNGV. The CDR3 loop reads CASSPTRGLGEQYF. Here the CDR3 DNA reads TGTGCCAGCAGCCCAACGAGGGGTTTGGGTGAGCAGTACTTC.